The 25 T cell receptor beta chains reported below all come from one sample, sequenced in a study of beta chain features in type 1 diabetes. Broader study findings: Shortening of TCRB CDR3s, moderate but significant, appeared in all four CD4+ subsets of Type 1 diabetes patients.

These receptors have no known antigen. What was sequenced were expressed TCRB transcripts, since all of the isolated RNA had been reverse transcribed. Using immunoSEQ multiplex PCR, the repertoire was profiled, and TCRdb retains in-frame clones only, with some absent. The table includes some 44,000 clones, 66% detected once. Sequencing input: Tregs from blood. The source of these receptors is a woman under 30 with type 1 diabetes.

The rearrangement links TRBV5-1 to TRBJ2-1; TRBD1 agrees at 7 bases. CDR1 is SGHRS and CDR2 is YFSETQ in the germline V gene. CDR3 length: 16 amino acids. After removal of 4 bases from V and 8 bases from J, the junction contained 15 bases not matched to a gene. This CDR3 reads CASSEGTVIFIDEQFF. DNA of the CDR3: TGCGCCAGCAGCGAAGGGACAGTGATTTTTATTGATGAGCAGTTCTTC.

This clone was counted a single time. The V gene is TRBV19, the J gene TRBJ2-2, with 8 bases matching TRBD2. The CDR3 totals 17 residues. Germline CDR1 reads LNHDA; CDR2 reads SQIVND (reference sequence). V gave up 0 bases and J gave up 5 bases; unmatched junction bases: 8. The CDR3 here is CASSIDLGTGGTGELFF. Here the CDR3 DNA reads TGTGCCAGTAGTATAGATCTCGGGACGGGGGGGACCGGGGAGCTGTTTTTT.

The rearrangement links TRBV4-3 to TRBJ2-2, with D perhaps matching TRBD1 (6 bases). The germline V and J ends were trimmed by 5 bases and 3 bases, with 10 bases remaining between them. This CDR3 has 14 residues. CDR1 LGHNA and CDR2 YSLEER come from the germline V gene. This CDR3 reads CASSKQGDTGELFF. CDR3 coding DNA: TGCGCCAGCAGCAAACAGGGAGACACCGGGGAGCTGTTTTTT.

V and J are TRBV27 and TRBJ2-5; D ambiguous. V dropped 4 bases and J dropped 3 bases, with 9 bases sitting between them. The CDR3 has 13 amino acids. Germline assignment: CDR1 MNHEY and CDR2 SMNVEV (reference sequence). The chain's CDR3 is CASSSNNEETQYF. For the CDR3, the DNA is TGTGCCAGCAGTTCAAACAATGAAGAGACCCAGTACTTC.

The chain is built from TRBV30 and TRBJ1-2; 9 nucleotides line up with TRBD1. CDR1 and CDR2 (germline): GTSNPN, SVGIG (reference sequence). V was clipped by 5 bases and J by 4 bases; unmatched bases: 5. This CDR3 comprises 13 residues. The DNA for the CDR3 is TGTGCCTGGTGGACAGGGGCGCGCTATGGCTACACCTTC. This translates into CAWWTGARYGYTF.

V is TRBV2 and J is TRBJ2-3; D is uncertain. V was cut by 5 bases and J by 4 bases, with 7 bases left in between. Germline-derived CDR1 and CDR2 are SNHLY and FYNNEI. This CDR3 is 12 amino acids long. The CDR3 loop is CASSYMADTQYF. In nucleotides, the CDR3 is TGTGCCAGCAGTTACATGGCAGATACGCAGTATTTT.

This clone was detected only once. This chain joins TRBV7-6 and TRBJ1-2; maybe TRBD1 (6 bases). The V end was cut by 2 bases, the J end by 4 bases, with 8 bases between. The germline V gene has CDR1 SGHVS and CDR2 FNYEAQ. The CDR3 covers 13 residues. The CDR3 here is CASSLPGAYGYTF. The CDR3 bases are TGTGCCAGCAGCTTACCAGGGGCCTATGGCTACACCTTC.

The chain is built from TRBV5-6 and TRBJ2-3; D gene unclear. The CDR3 loop spans 12 amino acids. V was pared by 0 bases and J by 3 bases, with 2 bases between. The V gene's germline CDR1 is SGHDT and CDR2 YYEEEE. CDR3 nucleotides: TGTGCCAGCAGCTTGGTAACAGATACGCAGTATTTT. It is translated as CASSLVTDTQYF.

This rearrangement joins TRBV4-1 to TRBJ2-3; 8 nucleotides line up with TRBD2. This CDR3 region has 14 residues. V lost 2 bases to trimming and J lost 9 bases; unmatched junction nucleotides: 7. CDR1 is MGHRA and CDR2 is YSYEKL in the germline V gene. The CDR3, as DNA: TGCGCCAGCAGCCAACCGGGGGGGGATGAGACGCAGTATTTT. Translated: CASSQPGGDETQYF.

This chain links TRBV29-1 with TRBJ2-2; maybe TRBD1 (5 bases). The CDR3 totals 14 residues. V lost 7 bases and J lost 6, with 18 bases in between. Germline CDR1 is SQVTM and CDR2 is ANQGSEA. CDR3 bases: TGCAGCGGGAAGCTGACAGTTGGATCCGGGGAGCTGTTTTTT. This encodes CSGKLTVGSGELFF.

The J gene is TRBJ2-5, the V gene TRBV4-2; maybe TRBD2 (6 bases). Germline CDR1 LGHNA, CDR2 YNFKEQ. V lost 0 bases and J 2 bases, leaving 10 bases between the germline ends. This CDR3 contains 15 residues. CDR3 sequence reads: CASSQDWGDQETQYF. The CDR3 nucleotides are TGTGCCAGCAGCCAAGATTGGGGGGATCAAGAGACCCAGTACTTC.

The rearrangement links TRBV12-5 to TRBJ2-1; 9 bases are a match to TRBD2. Germline lookup yields CDR1 LGHNT and CDR2 FRNRAP. The CDR3 consists of 16 residues. V trimming: 5 bases; J trimming: 10 bases; junction bases outside the gene matches: 15. The CDR3, as DNA: TGTGCTAGTGGTCTTAATCGACGGCGGGGGGGCCACGAGCAGTTCTTC. This translates into CASGLNRRRGGHEQFF. The full variable domain, its missing parts supplied by reference TRBV12-5 and TRBJ2-1, is DARVTQTPRHKVTEMGQEVTMRCQPILGHNTVFWYRQTMMQGLELLAYFRNRAPLDDSGMPKDRFSAEMPDATLATLKIQPSEPRDSAVYFCASGLNRRRGGHEQFFGPGTRLTVL.

In its sample, this clone was seen once. V and J are TRBV4-2 and TRBJ2-7; 10 nucleotides align to TRBD1. With 7 bases clipped from V and 4 bases from J, the junction kept 4 bases outside the gene matches. Per germline, CDR1 LGHNA and CDR2 YNFKEQ. This CDR3 is built from 13 residues. The CDR3 sequence is CASTGTGDYEQYF. CDR3 bases: TGTGCCAGCACCGGGACAGGGGATTACGAGCAGTACTTC.

This rearrangement joins TRBV6-5 to TRBJ2-1; no clear D. The CDR3 runs to 13 residues. CDR1 is MNHEY, CDR2 SVGAGI, per germline. V dropped 7 bases and J dropped 5 bases, with 12 bases sitting between them. The CDR3 region has the DNA TGTGCCAGCAAAAACAGAAACAACAATGAGCAGTTCTTC. Protein sequence: CASKNRNNNEQFF.

The chain combines TRBV5-1 with TRBJ1-1, with D possibly matching TRBD1 (5 bases). Per the germline V gene, CDR1 is SGHRS and CDR2 is YFSETQ. CDR3 length: 15 amino acids. V was clipped by 4 bases and J by 1 base, with 14 bases between them. In nucleotides, the CDR3 is TGCGCCAGCAGCATCCAGGGTGTTGGGAACACTGAAGCTTTCTTT. It yields the protein CASSIQGVGNTEAFF.

The chain combines TRBV5-1 with TRBJ1-2, with TRBD1 identical over 7 bases. The CDR3 is 14 amino acids. V shed 3 bases, J shed 4 bases, and the junction held 6 bases outside the gene matches. Per germline, CDR1 SGHRS and CDR2 YFSETQ. CDR3 bases: TGCGCCAGCAGCTCCTCGGGACAGCTCTATGGCTACACCTTC. Translating gives CASSSSGQLYGYTF. Full variable domain (missing parts from reference TRBV5-1 and TRBJ1-2): KAGVTQTPRYLIKTRGQQVTLSCSPISGHRSVSWYQQTPGQGLQFLFEYFSETQRNKGNFPGRFSGRQFSNSRSEMNVSTLELGDSALYLCASSSSGQLYGYTFGSGTRLTVV.

V and J are TRBV7-2 and TRBJ2-7; perhaps TRBD1 as D (5 bases). This CDR3 contains 17 residues. Germline CDR1 reads SGHTA; CDR2 reads FQGNSA. Trimming shortened V by 1 base and J by 2 bases, and 18 bases separated the two germline ends. Here the CDR3 DNA reads TGTGCCAGCAGCTTAGGTTTGGCAGGGCTTCGGACCTACGAGCAGTACTTC. This sequence encodes CASSLGLAGLRTYEQYF. The full variable domain, in which reference TRBV7-2 and TRBJ2-7 provide the parts outside the CDR3, is GAGVSQSPSNKVTEKGKDVELRCDPISGHTALYWYRQSLGQGLEFLIYFQGNSAPDKSGLPSDRFSAERTGGSVSTLTIQRTQQEDSAVYLCASSLGLAGLRTYEQYFGPGTRLTVT.

V and J are TRBV5-1 and TRBJ2-2, with TRBD2 as a possible D gene (6 bases). The CDR3 is 12 residues long. Germline-derived CDR1 and CDR2 are SGHRS and YFSETQ. V lost 3 bases, J lost 7 bases, and 7 bases lay in between. CDR3 bases: TGCGCCAGCAGCTCCGGGGGCGGGGAGCTGTTTTTT. Translated, it gives CASSSGGGELFF.

This clone was seen once. As the CDR3 is not closed by the conserved phenylalanine or tryptophan, this likely results from a read error. The rearrangement joins TRBV7-2 to TRBJ2-7; 10 bases match TRBD2. Per the germline V gene, CDR1 is SGHTA and CDR2 is FQGNSA. The CDR3 is 14 amino acids. The ends lost 9 bases at V and 2 bases at J; junction bases unmatched: 7. CDR3 sequence (DNA): TGTGCCAGTAGTACCGGGACTAGCGCCTACGAGCAGTACCTC. As protein: CASSTGTSAYEQYL.

This clone was observed once. The chain links TRBV6-6 to TRBJ1-3; D remains unclear. The germline CDR1 and CDR2 sequences are MNHNY and SVGAGI (reference sequence). This CDR3 is 15 amino acids long. Trimming pared 6 bases from V and 2 bases from J, leaving 14 bases between. In DNA, the CDR3 is TGTGCCAGCAGACCAGGAGGCCAGCCTGGAAACACCATATATTTT. Its protein product is CASRPGGQPGNTIYF.

This clone was counted between two and nine times. The gene calls are TRBV7-2 and TRBJ2-7; TRBD2 aligns across 11 bases. The CDR3 contains 16 residues. The germline gives CDR1 SGHTA, CDR2 FQGNSA. Trimming took 4 bases from V and 2 from J; bases not matched to a gene: 7. The CDR3 protein is CASSWGSSGRTYEQYF. CDR3 nucleotide sequence: TGTGCCAGCAGCTGGGGGTCTAGCGGGAGGACCTACGAGCAGTACTTC. Filled out from reference TRBV7-2 and TRBJ2-7, the complete variable domain reads GAGVSQSPSNKVTEKGKDVELRCDPISGHTALYWYRQSLGQGLEFLIYFQGNSAPDKSGLPSDRFSAERTGGSVSTLTIQRTQQEDSAVYLCASSWGSSGRTYEQYFGPGTRLTVT.

The count of this clone is one. The rearrangement links TRBV5-3 to TRBJ2-2, with a weak D call TRBD2 (5 bases). TRBV5-3 is marked as an open reading frame, function uncertain. V lost 0 bases, J lost 6 bases, and 15 bases lay in between. The CDR3 contains 16 residues. CDR3 loop: CARSLGPRTWAGELFF. The CDR3 nucleotides read TGTGCCAGAAGCTTGGGACCGCGGACTTGGGCCGGGGAGCTGTTTTTT.

V gene TRBV10-3 combines with J gene TRBJ1-1, with D possibly being TRBD1 (5 bases). V was cut by 6 bases and J by 1 base, with 15 bases left in between. The CDR3 runs 15 residues. Germline lookup yields CDR1 ENHRY and CDR2 SYGVKD. CDR3 protein: CAIRPGLGQNTEAFF. The DNA for the CDR3 is TGTGCCATCAGGCCGGGACTTGGGCAGAACACTGAAGCTTTCTTT.

This clone came up once. This chain links TRBV4-1 with TRBJ2-2; TRBD2 matches at 7 bases. The germline V gene has CDR1 MGHRA and CDR2 YSYEKL. This CDR3 has 18 amino acids. J lost 7 bases, V lost 3 bases, and 17 bases had no gene match. CDR3 amino acids: CASSHPLGRGYRSGELFF. In DNA form, the CDR3 reads TGCGCCAGCAGCCACCCTTTGGGGCGGGGGTACCGAAGCGGGGAGCTGTTTTTT.

This clone was seen a handful of times. The V gene is TRBV19, the J gene TRBJ2-5; perhaps TRBD2 as D (6 bases). CDR1 and CDR2 from the germline V gene are LNHDA and SQIVND (reference sequence). Trimming took off 2 bases at V and 5 bases at J, with 12 bases between the two ends. The CDR3 is 14 amino acids. CDR3 sequence reads: CASSIISAGETQYF. CDR3 coding DNA: TGTGCCAGTAGTATAATTTCCGCGGGGGAGACCCAGTACTTC.